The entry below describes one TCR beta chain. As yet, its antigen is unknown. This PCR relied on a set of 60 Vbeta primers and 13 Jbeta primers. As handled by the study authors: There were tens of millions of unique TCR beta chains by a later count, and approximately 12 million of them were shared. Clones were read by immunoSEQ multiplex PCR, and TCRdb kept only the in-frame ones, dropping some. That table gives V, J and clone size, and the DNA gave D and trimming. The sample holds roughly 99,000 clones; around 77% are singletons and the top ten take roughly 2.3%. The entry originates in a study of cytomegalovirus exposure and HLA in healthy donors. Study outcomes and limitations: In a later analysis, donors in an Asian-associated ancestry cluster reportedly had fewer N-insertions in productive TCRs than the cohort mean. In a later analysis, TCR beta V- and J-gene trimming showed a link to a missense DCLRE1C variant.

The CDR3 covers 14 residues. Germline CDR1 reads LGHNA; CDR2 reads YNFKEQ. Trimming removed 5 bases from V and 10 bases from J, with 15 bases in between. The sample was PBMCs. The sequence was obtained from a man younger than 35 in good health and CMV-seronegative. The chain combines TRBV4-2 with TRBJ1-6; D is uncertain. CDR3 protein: CASSTGRDGSPLHF. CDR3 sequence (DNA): TGTGCCAGCAGCACTGGGAGGGATGGCTCACCCCTCCACTTT.